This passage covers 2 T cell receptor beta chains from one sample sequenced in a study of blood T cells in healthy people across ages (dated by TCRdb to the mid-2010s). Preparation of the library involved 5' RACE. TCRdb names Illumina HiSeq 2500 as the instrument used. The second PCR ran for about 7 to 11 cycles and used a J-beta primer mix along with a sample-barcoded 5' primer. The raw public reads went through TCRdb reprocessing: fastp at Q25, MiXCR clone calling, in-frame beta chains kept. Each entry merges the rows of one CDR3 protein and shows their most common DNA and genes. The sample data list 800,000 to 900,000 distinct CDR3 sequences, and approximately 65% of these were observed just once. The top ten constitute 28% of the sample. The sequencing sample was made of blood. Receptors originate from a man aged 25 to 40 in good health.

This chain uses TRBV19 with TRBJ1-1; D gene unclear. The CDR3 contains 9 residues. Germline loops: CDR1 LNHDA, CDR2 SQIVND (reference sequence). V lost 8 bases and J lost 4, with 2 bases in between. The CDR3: CASGTEAFF. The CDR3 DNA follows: TGTGCCAGTGGCACTGAAGCTTTCTTT.

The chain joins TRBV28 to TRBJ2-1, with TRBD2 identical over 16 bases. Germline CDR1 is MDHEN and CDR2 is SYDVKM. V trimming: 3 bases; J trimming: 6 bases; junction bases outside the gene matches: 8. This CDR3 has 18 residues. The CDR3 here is CASSLAGTSGGASNEQFF. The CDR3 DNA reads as TGTGCCAGCAGTTTGGCTGGGACTAGCGGGGGGGCCTCCAATGAGCAGTTCTTC.